This entry is about one TCR beta chain. The junction departs from germline at one end; a sequencing error may be responsible. Germline CDR1 is SSHAT and CDR2 is FNYEAQ (reference sequence). This CDR3 has 16 amino acids. The sample is drawn from a study of shared clonotypes between healthy human individuals. For the study at large: Donor ages ranged 18 to 49 years: a couple of women, a few men.

Repertoires were generated with immunoSEQ multiplex PCR, while TCRdb's copy carries only in-frame clones and drops some. The data contain 2 million to 3 million clones, around nine tenths of them singletons. The chain combines TRBV7-7 with TRBJ2-3, with 10 bases that match TRBD2. The sequencing input was naive CD4+ T cells sorted from blood. Subset here: CD45RA+ positively selected. This clonotype was sampled from a man between 18 and 29 years old in good health. In DNA form, the CDR3 reads TGTGCTAGCAGCCCCGTAGCGGGGGGAAACACAGATACGCAGTATTTT. Residues: CASSPVAGGNTDTQYF. Full variable domain (outside the CDR3, taken from reference TRBV7-7 and TRBJ2-3): GAGVSQSPRYKVTKRGQDVTLRCDPISSHATLYWYQQALGQGPEFLTYFNYEAQPDKSGLPSDRFSAERPEGSISTLTIQRTEQRDSAMYRCASSPVAGGNTDTQYFGPGTRLTVL.